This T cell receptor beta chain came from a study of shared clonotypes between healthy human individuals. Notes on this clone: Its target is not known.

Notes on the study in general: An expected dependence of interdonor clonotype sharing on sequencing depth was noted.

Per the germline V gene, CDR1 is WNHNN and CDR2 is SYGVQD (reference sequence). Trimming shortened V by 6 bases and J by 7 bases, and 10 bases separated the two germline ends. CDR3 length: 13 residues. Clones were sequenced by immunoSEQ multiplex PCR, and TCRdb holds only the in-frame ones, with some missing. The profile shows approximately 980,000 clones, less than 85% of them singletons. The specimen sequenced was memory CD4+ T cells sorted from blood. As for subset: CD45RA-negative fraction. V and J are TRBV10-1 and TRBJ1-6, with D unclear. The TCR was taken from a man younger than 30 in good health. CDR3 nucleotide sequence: TGCGCCAGCAGATCGGACCTAAATTCACCCCTCCACTTT. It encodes CASRSDLNSPLHF.